This T cell receptor (beta chain) is drawn from a study of CD8 T cells in Susac syndrome. Study in general: When their blood was taken, the Susac syndrome patients had either not yet had any therapy, were taking corticosteroids, or were taking intravenous immunoglobulin alone.

After extraction with the RNeasy kit, roughly 0.45 to 1 ug of the RNA was reverse transcribed using random hexamers. TCRdb re-analysed the immunoSEQ multiplex PCR reads in MiXCR, keeping a single row per CDR3 protein. The repertoire includes under 90,000 distinct CDR3 sequences, roughly 94% of them detected once, and roughly 0.46% sits in the top ten. The diagnostic criteria were recently defined, and patients with Susac syndrome met them for definite or probable disease. The V end was cut by 5 bases, the J end by 0 bases, with 6 bases between. Germline CDR1 SEHNR, CDR2 FQNEAQ (reference sequence). The CDR3 totals 13 residues.

The rearrangement joins TRBV7-9 to TRBJ2-3; D is undetermined. The receptor comes from a human donor with Susac syndrome. Sample: CD8+ T cells from PBMCs. The CDR3 sequence is CASSHDSTDTQYF. The CDR3 DNA is TGTGCCAGCAGCCATGACAGCACAGATACGCAGTATTTT.